This T cell receptor (beta chain) derives from a study of blood T cells in healthy people across ages. Across the whole study: Through template switching, about one barcoded beta molecule was captured per two T cells, as measured in model experiments.

A J-beta primer mix and a sample-barcoded 5' primer were used in a second PCR of roughly 7 to 12 cycles. Through a template-switch adaptor with 12 random nucleotides, each cDNA molecule received a tag. MiXCR was run by TCRdb on the 5' RACE reads, yielding one entry per CDR3 protein. The sample records under 1,000,000 distinct CDR3 sequences, 36% being singletons. The CDR3 has 14 residues. The V gene's germline CDR1 is LGHNA and CDR2 YNFKEQ. The V gene lost 6 bases and the J gene lost 6 bases, with 17 bases spanning the gap. Sequencing was done on a sample of blood. The receptor's source is a young man in good health. The rearrangement uses TRBV4-2 and TRBJ1-1; D is perhaps TRBD1 (5 bases). As DNA, the CDR3 is TGTGCCAGCAGGCTACCGGGACGATCCGCTGAAGCTTTCTTT. Its protein product is CASRLPGRSAEAFF.